The present T cell receptor (beta chain) was sequenced within a study of T cells in Graves' hyperthyroidism and ophthalmopathy. Overall study results and limits: In blood, most of the thyroid clonotypes expanded above 0.001 were also present.

Amplified regions were TCR beta CDR3 sequences from RNA transcripts. With the HTBI primer set, the TCR CDR3 went through a first round of RT-PCR. Via MiXCR, TCRdb re-called the multiplex PCR reads, giving one row per CDR3 protein. The table shows more than 300,000 distinct CDR3 sequences, with roughly 18% occurring only once. The CDR3 extends over 12 amino acids. The V gene's germline CDR1 is SQVTM and CDR2 ANQGSEA. Trimming removed 2 bases from V and 4 bases from J, with 7 bases in between. This clonotype was seen a few times. What it recognizes is unknown. Sequencing used blood. V usage is TRBV29-1 and J usage is TRBJ2-3; D is unclear. The TCR comes from a man between 18 and 35 years old with Graves' ophthalmopathy. The CDR3 is CSVEINADTQYF. CDR3 bases: TGCAGCGTTGAAATTAATGCAGATACGCAGTATTTT.